This T cell receptor beta chain was retrieved from a study of human T cells and chemical hapten exposure. Study details: Skin on the upper inner arm, approximately 2 cm by approximately 2 cm in size, was sensitized with 2% DPC.

The time point: patch test 2, 6 weeks after DPC sensitization. The sample's treatment: therapeutic diphenylcyclopropenone sensitization with weekly scalp DPC. TCRdb ran MiXCR on the RACE reads and lists one entry per CDR3 protein. The sample yields 25,000 to 30,000 distinct CDR3 sequences, around a tenth seen once. This clonotype was counted ten times or more. The origin of this receptor is a man aged 25-40 years with alopecia areata. Some clones in this sample may be carry-over from other donors' samples. The source was whole blood, collected in connection with sensitization to the hapten diphenylcyclopropenone (DPC).

In DNA, the CDR3 is TGTGCCAGCAGCTTGGGGTTATGGAGTAATCAGCCCCAGCATTTT. Amino acid sequence: CASSLGLWSNQPQHF. V and J are TRBV12-3 or TRBV12-4 and TRBJ1-5; D uncertain. There are 15 residues in the CDR3. V lost 6 bases and J lost 4, with 16 bases in between.